This T cell receptor (beta chain) was sequenced during a study of blood T cell repertoires in COVID-19. CDR1 is SGDLS, CDR2 YYNGEE, per germline. This CDR3 has 15 amino acids. V was clipped by 3 bases and J by 2 bases, with 15 bases between them. Sequenced by immunoSEQ multiplex PCR; TCRdb stores in-frame clones only, minus some. The repertoire has about 250,000 clones, about 87% of them found once; the top ten carry around 3%. Living in under 30 US areas, the participants were between 18 and 89 years of age. The V and J genes are TRBV9 and TRBJ2-7; a possible D gene is TRBD1 (5 bases). The receptor comes from a woman aged 45-59 years who had recovered from COVID-19. Sequencing was performed on PBMCs or T cells enriched from blood (not recorded which). The CDR3 spells CASSAFGQGTYEQYF. DNA for the CDR3: TGTGCCAGCAGCGCGTTCGGGCAGGGAACCTACGAGCAGTACTTC.